The 2 T cell receptor beta chains listed next were all sequenced from one sample in a study of graft-versus-host responses after intestinal transplantation. Some clones are missing from TCRdb's copy, which holds only in-frame ones; the method was immunoSEQ multiplex PCR. The table records roughly 93,000 clones, just under 95% of them present only once. The antigens of these receptors remain unknown. The sample here was unstimulated CD8+ T cells sorted from spleen or lymph node cells, taken before intestinal transplant. Receptors were obtained from a human donor who received an intestinal transplant.

The J gene is TRBJ2-3, the V gene TRBV5-5, with 9 bases identical to TRBD1. The CDR3 covers 15 residues. J gave up 2 bases and V 6 bases, and 7 bases lay outside the gene matches. Germline lookup yields CDR1 SGHKS and CDR2 YYEKEE (reference sequence). CDR3 in amino acids: CASIPGTGPTDTQYF. The CDR3 region has the DNA TGTGCCAGCATTCCCGGGACAGGGCCCACAGATACGCAGTATTTT. The variable domain in full, with the rest retrieved from reference TRBV5-5 and TRBJ2-3, is DAGVTQSPTHLIKTRGQQVTLRCSPISGHKSVSWYQQVLGQGPQFIFQYYEKEERGRGNFPDRFSARQFPNYSSELNVNALLLGDSALYLCASIPGTGPTDTQYFGPGTRLTVL.

The chain recombines TRBV5-1 with TRBJ2-1; 7 bases fit TRBD2. Germline CDR1 is SGHRS and CDR2 is YFSETQ. The CDR3 consists of 19 residues. V shed 0 bases, J shed 3 bases, and the junction held 15 bases outside the gene matches. The DNA for the CDR3 is TGCGCCAGCAGCTTGGAGATATCATTGGCGGGAGCCAGCTACAATGAGCAGTTCTTC. This sequence encodes CASSLEISLAGASYNEQFF.